This TCR beta chain was documented in a study of blood T cell repertoires in COVID-19. Background on the study: Whether acute or convalescent, the COVID-19 samples came from the United States, Italy and Spain. The cDNA or gDNA used as material had been derived from T cells, B-cell-depleted T cells, or PBMCs.

Sequencing used immunoSEQ multiplex PCR; TCRdb keeps in-frame clones, though not all of them. Of approximately 150,000 clones listed, roughly 85% were seen once; the top ten hold around 17%. The V segment lost 1 base and the J segment 5 bases; nucleotides outside the gene matches: 5. The CDR3 sequence is 15 residues long. The germline V gene has CDR1 SGHTA and CDR2 FQGNSA. Enrolled through a virtual design, the participants were between about 18 and 89 years of age and came from under 30 US areas. Categorization into cohorts depended on clinical history that participants reported. The chain employs TRBV7-2 and TRBJ2-5; 9 nucleotides line up with TRBD2. The sequence was obtained from a woman between 65 and 79 years old in a cohort exposed to, infected with or recovered from COVID-19 (not recorded which). Input material: PBMCs or T cells enriched from blood (not recorded which). In DNA, the CDR3 is TGTGCCAGCAGCTTAGTTAGCGGGAGTGTTGAGACCCAGTACTTC. Translation: CASSLVSGSVETQYF.